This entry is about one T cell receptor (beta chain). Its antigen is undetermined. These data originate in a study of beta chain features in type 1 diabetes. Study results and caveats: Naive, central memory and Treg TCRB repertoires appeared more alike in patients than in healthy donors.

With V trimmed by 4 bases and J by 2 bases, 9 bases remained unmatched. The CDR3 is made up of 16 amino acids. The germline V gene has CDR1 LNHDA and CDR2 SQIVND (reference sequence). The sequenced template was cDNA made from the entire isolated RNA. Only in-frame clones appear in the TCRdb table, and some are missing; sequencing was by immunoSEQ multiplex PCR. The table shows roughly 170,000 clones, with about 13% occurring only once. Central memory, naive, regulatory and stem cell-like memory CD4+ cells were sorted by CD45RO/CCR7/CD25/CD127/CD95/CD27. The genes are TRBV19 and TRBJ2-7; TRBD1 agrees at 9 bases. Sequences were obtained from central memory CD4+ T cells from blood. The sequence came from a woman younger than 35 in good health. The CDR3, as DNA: TGTGCCAGTAGTACCCACCGGACAGGGGTGACCTACGAGCAGTACTTC. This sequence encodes CASSTHRTGVTYEQYF.